This entry is about one T cell receptor beta chain. Its specificity is not known. The sample originates from a study of T cell responses to AZD1222 COVID-19 vaccine. Overall study findings and caveats: Repertoires were obtained only post-peak T cell response. Donors skewed white British and female; clonal diversity was possibly underestimated.

Repertoires were generated with immunoSEQ multiplex PCR, while TCRdb's copy carries only in-frame clones and drops some. The repertoire holds about 140,000 clones, with about 89% as singletons. Sequencing was performed on peripheral blood, taken 28 days after the second dose of the MenACWY control vaccine. This sequence was found in an adult who received the MenACWY meningococcal vaccine as a control.

The CDR3 sequence: CASTRTGQDQPQHF. As DNA, the CDR3 is TGTGCCAGCACTCGGACAGGGCAAGACCAGCCCCAGCATTTT. The chain employs TRBV6-5 and TRBJ1-5; 8 bases match TRBD1. V was pared by 7 bases and J by 7 bases, with 9 bases of the junction left unmatched. The CDR3 runs 14 residues. The germline V gene has CDR1 MNHEY and CDR2 SVGAGI.